Listed below are T cell receptor beta chains from one sample, sequenced in a study of PD-1 blockade in classical Hodgkin lymphoma. Method: immunoSEQ multiplex PCR; TCRdb's copy keeps in-frame clones and lacks some. In the table there are fewer than 35,000 clones, about 90% of which are singletons. The specimen was CD4+ T cells from blood, collected before the fourth cycle of nivolumab. All receptors come from a human donor with classical Hodgkin lymphoma. Both conserved end residues are part of each CDR3. The D gene is left open where the match is weak. Clone size, where shown, is once, few, many, or a class for clones that have expanded.

clone size: -; V gene: TRBV27; J gene: TRBJ2-2; D gene: TRBD1; CDR3 protein: CASSITGTGGTGELFF; CDR3 DNA: TGTGCCAGCAGTATAACCGGGACAGGGGGCACCGGGGAGCTGTTTTTT
clone size: -; V gene: TRBV28; J gene: TRBJ2-3; D gene: -; CDR3 protein: CASSLEALSGTDTQYF; CDR3 DNA: TGTGCCAGCAGCCTCGAAGCACTCAGCGGCACAGATACGCAGTATTTT
clone size: once; V gene: TRBV5-4; J gene: TRBJ1-2; D gene: TRBD1; CDR3 protein: CASSRGQGSGGYTF; CDR3 DNA: TGTGCCAGCAGCCGGGGACAGGGATCGGGTGGCTACACCTTC
clone size: -; V gene: TRBV29-1; J gene: TRBJ1-1; D gene: -; CDR3 protein: CSVTQGNGDTEAFF; CDR3 DNA: TGCAGCGTAACACAGGGAAACGGGGACACTGAAGCTTTCTTT
clone size: -; V gene: TRBV2; J gene: TRBJ1-1; D gene: -; CDR3 protein: CASSLGLGEAFF; CDR3 DNA: TGTGCCAGCAGTCTCGGGCTGGGCGAAGCTTTCTTT
clone size: -; V gene: TRBV29-1; J gene: TRBJ1-2; D gene: -; CDR3 protein: CSVEDRDYGYTF; CDR3 DNA: TGCAGCGTTGAAGACAGGGACTATGGCTACACCTTC
clone size: -; V gene: TRBV19; J gene: TRBJ1-4; D gene: -; CDR3 protein: CASSIYGTNEKLFF; CDR3 DNA: TGTGCCAGTAGTATCTATGGGACCAATGAAAAACTGTTTTTT
clone size: once; V gene: TRBV4-1; J gene: TRBJ1-1; D gene: TRBD1; CDR3 protein: CASSQESQGAVVFF; CDR3 DNA: TGCGCCAGCAGCCAAGAATCCCAGGGGGCGGTTGTTTTCTTT
clone size: -; V gene: TRBV7-9; J gene: TRBJ1-1; D gene: -; CDR3 protein: CASSLEGNTEAFF; CDR3 DNA: TGTGCCAGCAGCTTAGAGGGGAACACTGAAGCTTTCTTT
clone size: -; V gene: TRBV6-6; J gene: TRBJ1-1; D gene: -; CDR3 protein: CATHRRGNTEAFF; CDR3 DNA: TGTGCCACCCATCGTAGGGGGAACACTGAAGCTTTCTTT
clone size: -; V gene: TRBV6-1; J gene: TRBJ2-7; D gene: -; CDR3 protein: CASSETEGLLGSYEQYF; CDR3 DNA: TGTGCCAGCAGTGAAACGGAGGGGTTACTAGGGTCCTACGAGCAGTACTTC
clone size: few; V gene: TRBV28; J gene: TRBJ1-2; D gene: TRBD1; CDR3 protein: CASSEPLSGGRGYTF; CDR3 DNA: TGTGCCAGCAGTGAACCCCTATCAGGGGGCCGGGGCTACACCTTC
clone size: -; V gene: TRBV19; J gene: TRBJ1-5; D gene: -; CDR3 protein: CASSIAWGEEQPQHF; CDR3 DNA: TGTGCCAGTAGTATAGCCTGGGGGGAGGAGCAGCCCCAGCATTTT